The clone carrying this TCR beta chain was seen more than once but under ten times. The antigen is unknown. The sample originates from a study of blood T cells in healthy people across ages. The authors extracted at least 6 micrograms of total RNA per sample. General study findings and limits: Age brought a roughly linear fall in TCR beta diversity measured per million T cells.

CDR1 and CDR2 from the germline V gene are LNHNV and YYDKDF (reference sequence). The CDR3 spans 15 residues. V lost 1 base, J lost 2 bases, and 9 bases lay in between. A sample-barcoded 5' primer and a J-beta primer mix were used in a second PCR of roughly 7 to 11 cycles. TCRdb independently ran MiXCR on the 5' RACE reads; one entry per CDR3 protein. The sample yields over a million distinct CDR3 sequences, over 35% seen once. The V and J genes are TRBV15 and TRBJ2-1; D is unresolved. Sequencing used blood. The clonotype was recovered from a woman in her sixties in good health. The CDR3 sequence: CATSRGVGTYNEQFF. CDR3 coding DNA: TGTGCCACCAGCAGAGGAGTAGGGACCTACAATGAGCAGTTCTTC.